This entry features one TCR beta chain sequence. Its antigen remains unidentified. These data originate in a study of cytomegalovirus exposure and HLA in healthy donors. Study-level information: An analysis done earlier identified 95 million to 140 million unique TCR beta sequences from 200 million or so T cells. General observations from the study: The study designated 150 or so TCR beta chains cytomegalovirus-associated. Several of the most significant clusters appeared linked to common viral pathogens, based on a later analysis.

Despite likely unrecorded immune exposures, the donors were nominally healthy at the time of sampling. PCR employed 60 Vbeta and 13 Jbeta primers. The assay was immunoSEQ multiplex PCR, and TCRdb's table has in-frame clones only and misses some. The data show 120,000 to 150,000 clones, over 60% seen once. This CDR3 contains 13 residues. CDR1 SQVTM and CDR2 ANQGSEA come from the germline V gene. With 6 bases removed from V and 1 base from J, the gap between germline ends came to 12 bases. The TCR sequence derives from a middle-aged woman in good health and CMV-seronegative. V gene TRBV29-1 combines with J gene TRBJ2-5, with D possibly matching TRBD1 (6 bases). The specimen sequenced was PBMCs. DNA for the CDR3: TGCAGCGTCTCGACAGGCCTCCAAGAGACCCAGTACTTC. It encodes CSVSTGLQETQYF.